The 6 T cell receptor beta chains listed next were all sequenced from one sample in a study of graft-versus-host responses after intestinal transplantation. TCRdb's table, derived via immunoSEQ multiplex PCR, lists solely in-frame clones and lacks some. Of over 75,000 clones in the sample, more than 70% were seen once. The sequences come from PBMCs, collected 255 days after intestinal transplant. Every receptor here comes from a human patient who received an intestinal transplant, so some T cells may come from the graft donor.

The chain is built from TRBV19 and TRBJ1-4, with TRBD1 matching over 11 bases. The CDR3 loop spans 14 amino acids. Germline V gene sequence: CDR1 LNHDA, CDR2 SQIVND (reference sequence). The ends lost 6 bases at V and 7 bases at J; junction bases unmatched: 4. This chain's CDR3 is CASSRTGGGEKLFF. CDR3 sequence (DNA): TGTGCCAGTAGCCGGACAGGGGGCGGTGAAAAACTGTTTTTT. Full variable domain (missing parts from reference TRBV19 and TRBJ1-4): DGGITQSPKYLFRKEGQNVTLSCEQNLNHDAMYWYRQDPGQGLRLIYYSQIVNDFQKGDIAEGYSVSREKKESFPLTVTSAQKNPTAFYLCASSRTGGGEKLFFGSGTQLSVL.

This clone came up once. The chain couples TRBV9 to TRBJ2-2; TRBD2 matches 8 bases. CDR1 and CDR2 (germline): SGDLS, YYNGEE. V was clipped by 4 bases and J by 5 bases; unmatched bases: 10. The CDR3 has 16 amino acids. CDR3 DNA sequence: TGTGCCAGCAGCCCTGTAGCGGGAAGAGGAACCGGGGAGCTGTTTTTT. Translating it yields CASSPVAGRGTGELFF.

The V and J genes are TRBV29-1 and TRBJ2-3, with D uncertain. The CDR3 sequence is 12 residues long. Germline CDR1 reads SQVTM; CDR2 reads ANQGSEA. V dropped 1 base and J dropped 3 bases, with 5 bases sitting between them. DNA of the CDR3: TGCAGCGTTGAAGGAGATACAGATACGCAGTATTTT. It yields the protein CSVEGDTDTQYF.

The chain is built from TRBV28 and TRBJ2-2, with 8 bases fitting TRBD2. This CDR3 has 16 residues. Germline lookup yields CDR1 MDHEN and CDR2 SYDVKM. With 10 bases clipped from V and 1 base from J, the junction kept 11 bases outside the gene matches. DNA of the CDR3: TGTGCCACCTCTCTAGCGGGCTCAGTGAACACCGGGGAGCTGTTTTTT. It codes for CATSLAGSVNTGELFF.

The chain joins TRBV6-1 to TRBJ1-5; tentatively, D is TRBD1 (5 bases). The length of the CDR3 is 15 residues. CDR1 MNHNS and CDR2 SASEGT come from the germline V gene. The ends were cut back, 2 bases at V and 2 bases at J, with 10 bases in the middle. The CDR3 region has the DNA TGTGCCAGCAGTGAATCCCGGGGGGGCAATCAGCCCCAGCATTTT. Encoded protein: CASSESRGGNQPQHF.

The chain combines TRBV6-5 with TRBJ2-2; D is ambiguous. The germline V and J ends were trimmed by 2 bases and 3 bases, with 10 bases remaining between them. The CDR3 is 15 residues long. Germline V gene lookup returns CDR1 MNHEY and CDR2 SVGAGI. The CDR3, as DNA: TGTGCCAGCAGTTACACGGCAGTCCACACCGGGGAGCTGTTTTTT. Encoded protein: CASSYTAVHTGELFF.